This T cell receptor beta chain is drawn from a study of cytomegalovirus exposure and HLA in healthy donors. Findings and caveats of the study: An analysis that was carried out later associated fewer than 20,000 TCR beta sequences with HLA alleles at 0.05 false discovery rate. CMV antigen specificity of a few CMV-associated chains was confirmed in vitro.

It was with 60 Vbeta and 13 Jbeta primers that the PCR ran. Using immunoSEQ multiplex PCR, the repertoire was profiled, and TCRdb retains in-frame clones only, with some absent. The table lists about 160,000 clones, more than 65% of them singletons. Turning to this clone: The antigen is not known.

CDR1 and CDR2 (germline): SNHLY, FYNNEI. The V end lost 2 bases, the J end lost 4 bases, and 14 bases lay between the germline ends. This CDR3 is built from 15 residues. The clonotype comes from a young man in good health and CMV-seropositive. Material: PBMCs. This rearrangement joins TRBV2 to TRBJ1-2, with D hard to call. The CDR3 region is CASSEITFNIYGYTF. The CDR3 bases are TGTGCCAGCAGTGAAATCACTTTCAATATCTATGGCTACACCTTC. The complete variable domain, with remaining parts taken from reference TRBV2 and TRBJ1-2, reads EPEVTQTPSHQVTQMGQEVILRCVPISNHLYFYWYRQILGQKVEFLVSFYNNEISEKSEIFDDQFSVERPDGSNFTLKIRSTKLEDSAMYFCASSEITFNIYGYTFGSGTRLTVV.